The 8 T cell receptor beta chains in this list originate from one sample, sequenced in a study of response to subunit inactivated influenza vaccine. TCRdb fed the RT-PCR reads into MiXCR, producing one record per CDR3 protein. The profile shows about 520,000 distinct CDR3 sequences, approximately 7.2% of them singletons. The sequencing used PBMCs from blood, collected approximately 25 months after vaccination. These TCRs come from a man between 45 and 75 years old who received an inactivated influenza vaccine.

The chain is built from TRBV6-1 and TRBJ1-6, with 8 positions matching TRBD1. Looked up from germline, CDR1 is MNHNS and CDR2 is SASEGT. This CDR3 has 16 residues. V dropped 3 bases and J dropped 2; count of bases not matched to a gene: 3. CDR3 residues: CASSDDRGTYNSPLHF. CDR3 in DNA: TGTGCCAGCAGTGACGACAGGGGAACCTATAATTCACCCCTCCACTTT.

This clonotype has only a few counts. J is TRBJ1-5 and V is TRBV12-3 or TRBV12-4; D gene uncertain. The CDR3 covers 12 residues. V lost 3 bases to trimming and J lost 5 bases, with 5 bases between them. CDR3 residues: CASSLSDQPQHF. The CDR3 DNA follows: TGTGCCAGCAGTTTGAGTGATCAGCCCCAGCATTTT.

This clonotype was detected a few times. Here the CDR3 DNA reads TGCAGCGGGGGGGGACAGGGAGCTGCTAATGAGCAGTTCTTC. Its translation: CSGGGQGAANEQFF. This chain links TRBV29-1 with TRBJ2-1; 9 bases match TRBD1. This CDR3 has 14 residues. After removal of 7 bases from V and 7 bases from J, the junction contained 11 bases not matched to a gene. The germline V gene encodes CDR1 SQVTM and CDR2 ANQGSEA.

This clonotype was observed a few times. The V and J genes are TRBV3-1 and TRBJ2-7; 7 bases align to TRBD2. CDR3 length: 14 amino acids. Unmatched junction bases numbered 5, after V lost 1 base and J lost 5 bases. Looked up from germline, CDR1 is LGHDT and CDR2 is YNNKEL (reference sequence). CDR3 bases: TGTGCCAGCAGCCAAGGGGAGGGTAGCAACGAGCAGTACTTC. Translating gives CASSQGEGSNEQYF.

A note on this clonotype: A clone one base away is much larger, so this may be a read error. The chain recombines TRBV10-2 with TRBJ2-3; weak D call: TRBD2 (6 bases). This CDR3 has 13 amino acids. CDR1 and CDR2 from the germline V gene are WSHSY and SAAADI. As DNA, the CDR3 is TGCACCAGCAGTCGTACTGGGGGGGATACGCAGTATTTT. It specifies CTSSRTGGDTQYF.

V gene TRBV4-1 combines with J gene TRBJ1-2; the match to TRBD1 covers 7 bases. After removal of 4 bases from V and 0 bases from J, the junction contained 5 bases not matched to a gene. Germline assignment: CDR1 MGHRA and CDR2 YSYEKL. The CDR3 is made up of 15 amino acids. As DNA, the CDR3 is TGCGCCAGCAGCCCACCGGACAGGTCTAACTATGGCTACACCTTC. This codes for CASSPPDRSNYGYTF.

This clonotype was observed many times. The chain uses TRBV6-2 or TRBV6-3 and TRBJ2-2; 8 bases map to TRBD1. J was trimmed by 1 base and V by 6 bases; bases with no gene match: 4. Germline V gives CDR1 MNHEY, CDR2 SVGEGT. The CDR3 spans 15 residues. CDR3 region: CASRAGTGNTGELFF. In nucleotides, the CDR3 is TGTGCCAGCAGAGCCGGGACAGGGAACACCGGGGAGCTGTTTTTT.

As for this clonotype: A read error may produce the germline difference seen at one junction end. This rearrangement joins TRBV3-1 to TRBJ2-5; tentatively, D is TRBD1 or TRBD2 (6 bases each). The CDR3 totals 15 residues. Germline V gene data show CDR1 as LGHDT and CDR2 as YNNKEL (reference sequence). The CDR3 nucleotides are TGTGCCAGCACCCAAGATGGGGGGCAGAGGGGGACCCAGTACTTC. This codes for CASTQDGGQRGTQYF.